One sample yielded the 10 T cell receptor beta chains listed below, sequenced in a study of early stage breast cancer tumors. The assay was immunoSEQ multiplex PCR, and TCRdb's table has in-frame clones only and misses some. The sample carries 4,500 or so clones, 55% to 75% recorded once. The material sequenced was normal breast tissue next to the tumor. The source of these receptors is a person between 55 and 69 years old with breast cancer.

This clone was seen once. The chain is built from TRBV7-9 and TRBJ2-7; 7 bases map to TRBD1. Germline values: CDR1 SEHNR, CDR2 FQNEAQ (reference sequence). Losses at the gene ends were 5 bases for V and 5 bases for J; bases not matched to a gene: 15. CDR3 length equals 16 residues. Here the CDR3 DNA reads TGTGCCAGCAGCCCGCGAACCGTGGGACAGCCCCACGAGCAGTACTTC. It translates to CASSPRTVGQPHEQYF.

The chain has TRBV5-1 and TRBJ2-7; 11 positions agree with TRBD2. Germline values: CDR1 SGHRS, CDR2 YFSETQ. V was pared by 5 bases and J by 3 bases, with 4 bases of the junction left unmatched. The CDR3 spans 14 residues. As DNA, the CDR3 is TGCGCCAGCAGTGATACTAGCGGGGGCTACGAGCAGTACTTC. Translation gives CASSDTSGGYEQYF. The variable domain in full, completed from reference TRBV5-1 and TRBJ2-7, reads KAGVTQTPRYLIKTRGQQVTLSCSPISGHRSVSWYQQTPGQGLQFLFEYFSETQRNKGNFPGRFSGRQFSNSRSEMNVSTLELGDSALYLCASSDTSGGYEQYFGPGTRLTVT.

This chain connects TRBV7-9 to TRBJ2-3; 12 bases are shared with TRBD2. In germline, CDR1 is SEHNR, CDR2 FQNEAQ (reference sequence). The CDR3 is made up of 15 amino acids. Losses at the gene ends were 5 bases for V and 6 bases for J; bases not matched to a gene: 6. For the CDR3, the DNA is TGTGCCAGCAGCCAGGGACTAGCGGGCTCGGATACGCAGTATTTT. Encoded protein: CASSQGLAGSDTQYF.

The chain links TRBV5-1 to TRBJ2-5, with D possibly being TRBD2 (6 bases). Trimming shortened V by 4 bases and J by 1 base, and 14 bases separated the two germline ends. The CDR3 runs to 15 residues. The germline V gene has CDR1 SGHRS and CDR2 YFSETQ. CDR3 coding DNA: TGCGCCAGCAGCATGGCCGGGACTGGCCAAGAGACCCAGTACTTC. Its translation is CASSMAGTGQETQYF. The entire variable domain, with the rest obtained from reference TRBV5-1 and TRBJ2-5, is as follows: KAGVTQTPRYLIKTRGQQVTLSCSPISGHRSVSWYQQTPGQGLQFLFEYFSETQRNKGNFPGRFSGRQFSNSRSEMNVSTLELGDSALYLCASSMAGTGQETQYFGPGTRLLVL.

The chain employs TRBV5-6 and TRBJ2-3, with D unclear. CDR1 is SGHDT, CDR2 YYEEEE, per germline. There are 15 residues in the CDR3. Trimming took off 4 bases at V and 1 base at J, with 13 bases between the two ends. The CDR3 sequence is CASSPWDRRTDTQYF. The DNA for the CDR3 is TGTGCCAGCAGCCCCTGGGATAGGCGCACAGATACGCAGTATTTT.

The rearrangement joins TRBV4-3 to TRBJ2-7; D uncertain. V lost 0 bases to trimming and J lost 1 base, with 13 bases between them. This CDR3 spans 16 amino acids. Germline loops: CDR1 LGHNA, CDR2 YSLEER. The CDR3 loop is CASSQDSSGFSYEQYF. DNA for the CDR3: TGCGCCAGCAGCCAAGATTCCTCCGGGTTTTCCTACGAGCAGTACTTC.

V and J are TRBV30 and TRBJ1-2, with D maybe TRBD1 (5 bases). Germline V gene data show CDR1 as GTSNPN and CDR2 as SVGIG (reference sequence). V dropped 5 bases and J dropped 5 bases, with 9 bases sitting between them. There are 11 residues in the CDR3. Here the CDR3 DNA reads TGTGCCTGGCAGGGAGGGTATGGCTACACCTTC. Its protein product is CAWQGGYGYTF. Using reference TRBV30 and TRBJ1-2 for the parts outside the CDR3, the full variable domain is SQTIHQWPATLVQPVGSPLSLECTVEGTSNPNLYWYRQAAGRGLQLLFYSVGIGQISSEVPQNLSASRPQDRQFILSSKKLLLSDSGFYLCAWQGGYGYTFGSGTRLTVV.

The J gene is TRBJ2-1, the V gene TRBV7-3; 7 bases line up with TRBD1. V was clipped by 3 bases and J by 0 bases; unmatched bases: 5. The CDR3 spans 16 residues. The germline V gene encodes CDR1 SGHTA and CDR2 FQGTGA. The CDR3 nucleotides read TGTGCCAGCAGCTTGGGACAGTCGAGCTCCTACAATGAGCAGTTCTTC. It is translated as CASSLGQSSSYNEQFF. Filled out from reference TRBV7-3 and TRBJ2-1, the complete variable domain reads GAGVSQTPSNKVTEKGKYVELRCDPISGHTALYWYRQSLGQGPEFLIYFQGTGAADDSGLPNDRFFAVRPEGSVSTLKIQRTERGDSAVYLCASSLGQSSSYNEQFFGPGTRLTVL.

V usage is TRBV2 and J usage is TRBJ2-6; D may be TRBD1 (5 bases). Trimming removed 5 bases from V and 1 base from J, with 9 bases in between. Germline CDR1 and CDR2: SNHLY and FYNNEI. The length of the CDR3 is 15 residues. The CDR3 spells CASSIDSSGANVLTF. DNA for the CDR3: TGTGCCAGCAGTATTGACAGTTCTGGGGCCAACGTCCTGACTTTC.

This clone was seen just once. V and J are TRBV2 and TRBJ1-1; tentative D call: TRBD1 (5 bases). This CDR3 is built from 13 residues. Per germline, CDR1 SNHLY and CDR2 FYNNEI. With 6 bases removed from V and 1 base from J, the gap between germline ends came to 9 bases. The DNA for the CDR3 is TGTGCCAGCAGGGGGGGTTGGAACACTGAAGCTTTCTTT. Its protein is CASRGGWNTEAFF.